The clone carrying this T cell receptor (beta chain) appeared many times. What it recognizes is unknown. Amplification of TCR beta CDR3 regions used RNA as the template. The HTBI primer set served for first-round RT-PCR of the TCR CDR3. Using its own MiXCR run on the multiplex PCR reads, TCRdb lists one record per CDR3 protein. Of 500,000 to 800,000 distinct CDR3 sequences in the sample, 45% were seen once. The CDR3 has 15 residues. The germline V gene has CDR1 WNHNN and CDR2 SYGVQD (reference sequence). V lost 3 bases, J lost 0 bases, and 8 bases lay in between. This sample was included in a study of T cells in Graves' hyperthyroidism and ophthalmopathy. Study findings and constraints: Most clonotypes expanded in thyroid above 0.001 were likewise present in blood. Ophthalmopathy onset followed model prediction by a median roughly 6.5 months.

Input material: peripheral blood or thyroid tissue (not recorded which). V is TRBV10-1 and J is TRBJ2-2; D gene uncertain. The receptor comes from an adult man with Graves' disease, either hyperthyroidism or ophthalmopathy (not recorded which). CDR3 sequence reads: CASSDAAANTGELFF. The CDR3 DNA follows: TGCGCCAGCAGTGATGCGGCCGCGAACACCGGGGAGCTGTTTTTT.